This paragraph reports one T cell receptor (beta chain). Its specificity is unknown. This entry belongs to a study of T cell responses to AZD1222 COVID-19 vaccine. The overall study: Investigators merged groups given second doses at roughly 4 or roughly 12 weeks. Regarding the study as a whole: No day 14 peak samples; only post-peak repertoires were characterized.

The method was immunoSEQ multiplex PCR; TCRdb's version includes in-frame clones alone and lacks a portion of them. The sample consists of 150,000 to 200,000 clones, approximately 90% of them appearing once. Germline-derived CDR1 and CDR2 are GTSNPN and SVGIG (reference sequence). CDR3 size: 13 residues. J lost 5 bases, V lost 3 bases, and 4 bases had no gene match. The chain joins TRBV30 to TRBJ1-1; 9 bases match TRBD1. The receptor's source is an adult in good health. Sequenced material: peripheral blood, taken on day 0 of AZD1222 vaccination. The CDR3: CAWSGTGKTEAFF. The CDR3 DNA is TGTGCCTGGAGCGGGACAGGGAAGACTGAAGCTTTCTTT.